The 31 T cell receptor beta chains below were found in one sample sequenced in a study of circulating and synovial CD4+ cells in juvenile arthritis. TCRdb's table, derived via immunoSEQ multiplex PCR, lists solely in-frame clones and lacks some. The sample yields fewer than 40,000 clones, around 93% seen once. The specimen was CD4+ T cells from blood. These receptors originate from a human donor with juvenile idiopathic arthritis.

Details on this clone: At one of its ends the junction is not consistent with the germline gene, which may arise from a read error. This chain joins TRBV4-2 and TRBJ2-7; tentative D call: TRBD2 (6 bases). This CDR3 comprises 16 residues. The germline V gene has CDR1 LGHNA and CDR2 YNFKEQ. The DNA for the CDR3 is TGTGCCAGAAGCCAAAGCGGGTGGGGGTCTTCGAGGGAGCAGTACTTC. This gives the protein CARSQSGWGSSREQYF.

This clone was seen just once. The V and J genes are TRBV2 and TRBJ2-1; TRBD2 matches at 10 bases. The V segment lost 1 base and the J segment 9 bases; nucleotides outside the gene matches: 3. Germline assignment: CDR1 SNHLY and CDR2 FYNNEI. The CDR3 extends over 14 amino acids. The CDR3 sequence: CASSEEIAGGEQFF. CDR3 in DNA: TGTGCCAGCAGTGAAGAGATAGCGGGGGGTGAGCAGTTCTTC.

The rearrangement uses TRBV9 and TRBJ2-1; D remains unclear. V gave up 0 bases and J gave up 7 bases, with 2 bases separating them. Per germline, CDR1 SGDLS and CDR2 YYNGEE. The CDR3 consists of 11 residues. CDR3: CASSVANEQFF. The CDR3 DNA follows: TGTGCCAGCAGCGTAGCTAATGAGCAGTTCTTC.

V and J are TRBV28 and TRBJ1-2, with a tentative D call TRBD1 (6 bases). The CDR3 is 13 amino acids. The V gene's germline CDR1 is MDHEN and CDR2 SYDVKM. V lost 5 bases and J 4 bases, leaving 11 bases between the germline ends. The CDR3 reads CASSTGLGYGYTF. CDR3 nucleotides: TGTGCCAGCAGTACAGGGTTAGGCTATGGCTACACCTTC.

The V gene is TRBV27, the J gene TRBJ2-1; D is possibly TRBD2 (5 bases). V lost 4 bases to trimming and J lost 9 bases, with 16 bases between them. The CDR3 contains 14 residues. Germline CDR1 and CDR2: MNHEY and SMNVEV (reference sequence). Here the CDR3 reads CASSSPPRGFEQFF. The CDR3 coding sequence is TGTGCCAGCAGTTCCCCCCCCCGGGGTTTTGAGCAGTTCTTC.

The V call is TRBV6-1, the J call TRBJ2-7; TRBD1 aligns across 7 bases. J lost 7 bases, V lost 2 bases, and 5 bases had no gene match. Germline loops: CDR1 MNHNS, CDR2 SASEGT. The CDR3 loop spans 13 amino acids. The CDR3 region has the DNA TGTGCCAGCAGTGAAACAGGGGTGGGTGAGCAGTACTTC. It yields the protein CASSETGVGEQYF.

The rearrangement links TRBV5-1 to TRBJ1-2, with 10 bases matching TRBD1. The V gene's germline CDR1 is SGHRS and CDR2 YFSETQ. Unmatched junction bases numbered 4, after V lost 4 bases and J lost 4 bases. This CDR3 has 14 residues. CDR3 sequence reads: CASSGQGGSYGYTF. CDR3 DNA: TGCGCCAGCAGCGGACAGGGGGGCTCCTATGGCTACACCTTC.

The rearrangement links TRBV5-1 to TRBJ2-2; 9 bases agree with TRBD2. The CDR3 contains 16 residues. CDR1 SGHRS and CDR2 YFSETQ come from the germline V gene. V was pared by 4 bases and J by 2 bases, with 6 bases of the junction left unmatched. The chain's CDR3 is CASSQSTSGNTGELFF. In DNA form, the CDR3 reads TGCGCCAGCAGCCAATCGACTAGCGGCAACACCGGGGAGCTGTTTTTT. The full variable domain, rest sourced from reference TRBV5-1 and TRBJ2-2, is KAGVTQTPRYLIKTRGQQVTLSCSPISGHRSVSWYQQTPGQGLQFLFEYFSETQRNKGNFPGRFSGRQFSNSRSEMNVSTLELGDSALYLCASSQSTSGNTGELFFGEGSRLTVL.

In this sample, this clone turned up once. This chain joins TRBV7-9 and TRBJ2-3, with a possible D match to TRBD1 (6 bases). The V end was cut by 2 bases, the J end by 4 bases, with 19 bases between. Germline CDR1 and CDR2: SEHNR and FQNEAQ (reference sequence). The CDR3 sequence is 17 residues long. CDR3 nucleotides: TGTGCCAGCAGCTTATGGTTTACAGGGTCCCGCGCAGATACGCAGTATTTT. Translated, it gives CASSLWFTGSRADTQYF. Variable domain in full (rest from reference TRBV7-9 and TRBJ2-3): DTGVSQNPRHKITKRGQNVTFRCDPISEHNRLYWYRQTLGQGPEFLTYFQNEAQLEKSRLLSDRFSAERPKGSFSTLEIQRTEQGDSAMYLCASSLWFTGSRADTQYFGPGTRLTVL.

The rearrangement joins TRBV5-1 to TRBJ1-1, with no clear D. V lost 1 base and J 0 bases, leaving 7 bases between the germline ends. Germline lookup yields CDR1 SGHRS and CDR2 YFSETQ. This CDR3 spans 14 amino acids. As DNA, the CDR3 is TGCGCCAGCAGCTTGTCGGGTATGAACACTGAAGCTTTCTTT. As protein: CASSLSGMNTEAFF.

The chain is built from TRBV28 and TRBJ2-7; D is unclear. The CDR3 extends over 13 amino acids. Deletions cut 2 bases from V and 9 bases from J, with 14 bases between. Germline values: CDR1 MDHEN, CDR2 SYDVKM. The CDR3 sequence is CASSLPGSGRQYF. The CDR3 DNA reads TGTGCCAGCAGTTTACCCGGTTCAGGTAGGCAGTACTTC.

The chain is built from TRBV6-1 and TRBJ2-7, with 7 bases lining up with TRBD1. Germline V CDR1 and CDR2: MNHNS, SASEGT. Trimming cost V 6 bases and J 5 bases; bases outside gene matches: 13. The CDR3 runs to 15 residues. DNA for the CDR3: TGTGCCAGCAGCGTAATCCTCGACAGGGCCCACGAGCAGTACTTC. Amino acid sequence: CASSVILDRAHEQYF.

The rearrangement joins TRBV28 to TRBJ1-2; weak D call: TRBD1 (6 bases). Per germline, CDR1 MDHEN and CDR2 SYDVKM. This CDR3 comprises 13 residues. Trimming removed 5 bases from V and 4 bases from J, with 11 bases in between. The chain's CDR3 is CASSLGQSYGYTF. The CDR3 DNA reads TGTGCCAGCAGTCTAGGACAGAGCTATGGCTACACCTTC.

The chain employs TRBV4-1 and TRBJ2-5; a possible D gene is TRBD1 (6 bases). Trimming left V 0 bases short and J 5 bases short, with 13 bases between. The CDR3 sequence is 15 residues long. Per the germline V gene, CDR1 is MGHRA and CDR2 is YSYEKL. Here the CDR3 reads CASSQESRGRETQYF. CDR3 nucleotides: TGCGCCAGCAGCCAAGAGTCCAGGGGTCGGGAGACCCAGTACTTC.

V is TRBV7-3 and J is TRBJ2-1; D call uncertain. This CDR3 is built from 18 residues. Trimming shortened V by 1 base and J by 0 bases, and 16 bases separated the two germline ends. CDR1 SGHTA and CDR2 FQGTGA come from the germline V gene. The CDR3 spells CASSLIHAATGSYNEQFF. The CDR3 nucleotides read TGTGCCAGCAGCTTAATTCATGCGGCTACGGGCTCCTACAATGAGCAGTTCTTC.

V usage is TRBV6-6 and J usage is TRBJ2-1; 7 nucleotides agree with TRBD2. CDR3 length: 16 residues. Germline V gene data show CDR1 as MNHNY and CDR2 as SVGAGI (reference sequence). V trimming: 0 bases; J trimming: 2 bases; junction bases outside the gene matches: 4. DNA for the CDR3: TGTGCCAGCAGTTACTCATCCCTAGCGGCCTACAATGAGCAGTTCTTC. This sequence encodes CASSYSSLAAYNEQFF.

V and J are TRBV25-1 and TRBJ2-7; D might be TRBD2 (5 bases). Germline V gene data show CDR1 as MGHDK and CDR2 as SYGVNS. V lost 2 bases and J 0 bases, leaving 11 bases between the germline ends. This CDR3 contains 15 residues. In nucleotides, the CDR3 is TGTGCCAGCAGTGAAGGAGCGGTGGGCTCCTACGAGCAGTACTTC. Translation gives CASSEGAVGSYEQYF.

The chain links TRBV18 to TRBJ1-5, with 8 bases aligning to TRBD1. J lost 4 bases, V lost 3 bases, and 5 bases had no gene match. CDR3 length equals 15 residues. The germline V gene encodes CDR1 KGHSH and CDR2 LQKENI. CDR3 residues: CASSPGQGSNQPQHF. DNA of the CDR3: TGTGCCAGCTCACCTGGACAGGGAAGTAATCAGCCCCAGCATTTT. The variable domain in full, with the rest retrieved from reference TRBV18 and TRBJ1-5, is NAGVMQNPRHLVRRRGQEARLRCSPMKGHSHVYWYRQLPEEGLKFMVYLQKENIIDESGMPKERFSAEFPKEGPSILRIQQVVRGDSAAYFCASSPGQGSNQPQHFGDGTRLSIL.

The chain links TRBV4-1 to TRBJ1-2; 8 nucleotides match TRBD1. The length of the CDR3 is 17 residues. J was trimmed by 4 bases and V by 1 base; bases with no gene match: 11. Germline-derived CDR1 and CDR2 are MGHRA and YSYEKL. CDR3 sequence: CASSQAQTGGLGYGYTF. As DNA, the CDR3 is TGCGCCAGCAGCCAAGCCCAAACAGGGGGGTTAGGCTATGGCTACACCTTC.

This clone appeared a single time. CDR3 amino acids: CASAGLGPYEQYF. In nucleotides, the CDR3 is TGTGCCAGCGCGGGGCTGGGGCCCTACGAGCAGTACTTC. The chain uses TRBV27 and TRBJ2-5, with D possibly matching TRBD2 (6 bases). The J call is doubtful: the DNA matches TRBJ2-7 better. Germline loops: CDR1 MNHEY, CDR2 SMNVEV (reference sequence). The length of the CDR3 is 13 residues.

The V and J genes are TRBV5-4 and TRBJ1-4, with TRBD1 as a possible D gene (5 bases). V was clipped by 4 bases and J by 8 bases, with 12 bases between them. Germline assignment: CDR1 SGHNT and CDR2 YYREEE (reference sequence). The CDR3 sequence is 13 residues long. The DNA for the CDR3 is TGTGCCAGCAGCCCTATGCGGGGGGAAAAACTGTTTTTT. It codes for CASSPMRGEKLFF.

The V and J genes are TRBV5-1 and TRBJ2-1, with TRBD2 matching over 11 bases. The CDR3 is made up of 16 amino acids. Losses at the gene ends were 0 bases for V and 10 bases for J; bases not matched to a gene: 9. Per germline, CDR1 SGHRS and CDR2 YFSETQ. The CDR3 spells CASSLDVAGGPGEQFF. In DNA form, the CDR3 reads TGCGCCAGCAGCTTGGATGTAGCGGGAGGGCCGGGGGAGCAGTTCTTC.

J is TRBJ2-5 and V is TRBV28, with a weak D call TRBD1 (7 bases). With 5 bases removed from V and 7 bases from J, the gap between germline ends came to 11 bases. This CDR3 has 12 amino acids. The germline gives CDR1 MDHEN, CDR2 SYDVKM. The CDR3 DNA follows: TGTGCCAGCAGTGCGGGACAGAGGACCCAGTACTTC. It translates to CASSAGQRTQYF.

The V and J genes are TRBV10-3 and TRBJ2-6, with unresolved D. CDR1 and CDR2 (germline): ENHRY, SYGVKD. The CDR3 spans 16 residues. The ends were cut back, 0 bases at V and 4 bases at J, with 10 bases in the middle. CDR3 loop: CAISESKTGGANVLTF. In DNA, the CDR3 is TGTGCCATCAGTGAGTCGAAGACCGGGGGGGCCAACGTCCTGACTTTC.

In this sample, this clone turned up once. The chain couples TRBV29-1 to TRBJ1-5, with a tentative D call TRBD1 (5 bases). The CDR3 runs 14 residues. CDR1 SQVTM and CDR2 ANQGSEA come from the germline V gene. V was shortened by 6 bases and J by 7 bases, with 19 bases between the two germline ends. Here the CDR3 DNA reads TGCAGCGTGGCCGGGACTGGCCCAGGGCAGCCCCAGCATTTT. Protein product: CSVAGTGPGQPQHF.

The J gene is TRBJ1-1, the V gene TRBV5-1; possibly TRBD1 for D (6 bases). Germline CDR1 reads SGHRS; CDR2 reads YFSETQ. This CDR3 has 15 amino acids. The germline V and J ends were trimmed by 0 bases and 5 bases, with 14 bases remaining between them. DNA of the CDR3: TGCGCCAGCAGCTTGGTTTCAGGGGCTGGAACTGAAGCTTTCTTT. Its translation: CASSLVSGAGTEAFF.

The rearrangement links TRBV19 to TRBJ1-1; tentatively, D is TRBD1 (5 bases). The CDR3 has 14 amino acids. V was trimmed by 2 bases and J by 3 bases, leaving 10 bases between them. The germline gives CDR1 LNHDA, CDR2 SQIVND (reference sequence). The CDR3 protein is CASSIPGGYTEAFF. DNA for the CDR3: TGTGCCAGTAGTATACCCGGGGGGTACACTGAAGCTTTCTTT.

The J gene is TRBJ2-2, the V gene TRBV5-6; TRBD1 is a possible D gene (7 bases). This CDR3 spans 16 amino acids. Trimming removed 5 bases at V and 0 bases at J, with 14 bases between. The germline CDR1 and CDR2 sequences are SGHDT and YYEEEE. CDR3 nucleotide sequence: TGTGCCAGCAGAGTGGAGGGACAGCCGAACACCGGGGAGCTGTTTTTT. This encodes CASRVEGQPNTGELFF.

The V gene is TRBV2, the J gene TRBJ2-7; a weak D match, TRBD2 (5 bases). This CDR3 comprises 15 residues. Germline CDR1 and CDR2: SNHLY and FYNNEI. V was pared by 6 bases and J by 6 bases, with 21 bases between. DNA of the CDR3: TGTGCCAGCAGAGCTCGAGCCCTACTAGTTTTCGAGCAGTACTTC. Amino acid sequence: CASRARALLVFEQYF.

The chain uses TRBV4-2 and TRBJ1-4; D gene uncertain. The CDR3 contains 17 residues. Germline loops: CDR1 LGHNA, CDR2 YNFKEQ. Trimming shortened V by 0 bases and J by 7 bases, and 18 bases separated the two germline ends. CDR3 bases: TGTGCCAGCAGCCAAGAGGGAGGATTGGCAATTAGTGAAAAACTGTTTTTT. Encoded protein: CASSQEGGLAISEKLFF.

V gene TRBV5-5 combines with J gene TRBJ1-2; 7 positions agree with TRBD1. J was trimmed by 2 bases and V by 5 bases; bases with no gene match: 3. Germline assignment: CDR1 SGHKS and CDR2 YYEKEE (reference sequence). The CDR3 contains 13 residues. In DNA, the CDR3 is TGTGCCAGCAGTCCGGACAGGAACTATGGCTACACCTTC. This translates into CASSPDRNYGYTF. Combining the CDR3 with reference TRBV5-5 and TRBJ1-2 gives the whole variable domain DAGVTQSPTHLIKTRGQQVTLRCSPISGHKSVSWYQQVLGQGPQFIFQYYEKEERGRGNFPDRFSARQFPNYSSELNVNALLLGDSALYLCASSPDRNYGYTFGSGTRLTVV.